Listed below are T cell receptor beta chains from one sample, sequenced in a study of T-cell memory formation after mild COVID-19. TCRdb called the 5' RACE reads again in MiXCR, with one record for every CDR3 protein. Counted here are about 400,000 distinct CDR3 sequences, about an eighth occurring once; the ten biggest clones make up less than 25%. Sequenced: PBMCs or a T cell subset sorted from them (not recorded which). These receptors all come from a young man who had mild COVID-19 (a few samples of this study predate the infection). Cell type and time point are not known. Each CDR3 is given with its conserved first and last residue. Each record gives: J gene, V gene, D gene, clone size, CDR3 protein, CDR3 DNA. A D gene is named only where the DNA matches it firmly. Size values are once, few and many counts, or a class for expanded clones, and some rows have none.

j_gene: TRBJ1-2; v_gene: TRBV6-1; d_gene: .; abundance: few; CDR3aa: CASSDVPFRGSTF; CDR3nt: TGTGCCAGCAGTGACGTCCCATTTCGGGGTTCCACCTTC
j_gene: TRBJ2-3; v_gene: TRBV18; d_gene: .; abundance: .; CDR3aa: CASSPLGRPTDTQYF; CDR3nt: TGTGCCAGCTCACCTTTGGGGCGCCCTACAGATACGCAGTATTTT
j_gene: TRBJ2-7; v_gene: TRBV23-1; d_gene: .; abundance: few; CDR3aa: CASSHLTRERESYEQYF; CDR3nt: TGCGCCAGCAGTCATCTTACCCGGGAAAGGGAGTCCTACGAGCAGTACTTC
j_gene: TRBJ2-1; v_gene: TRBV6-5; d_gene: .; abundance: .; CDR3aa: CASSYLIEGGNNEQFF; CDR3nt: TGTGCCAGCAGTTACCTAATAGAGGGGGGGAACAATGAGCAGTTCTTC
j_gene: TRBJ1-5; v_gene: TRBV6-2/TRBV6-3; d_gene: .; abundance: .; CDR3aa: CASSYFLGPRHF; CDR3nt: TGTGCCAGCAGTTATTTCCTCGGGCCCCGGCATTTT
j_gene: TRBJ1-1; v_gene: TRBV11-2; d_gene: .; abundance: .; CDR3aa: CASSSRTAPTMNTEAFF; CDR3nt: TGTGCCAGCAGCTCTCGGACCGCACCGACAATGAACACTGAAGCTTTCTTT
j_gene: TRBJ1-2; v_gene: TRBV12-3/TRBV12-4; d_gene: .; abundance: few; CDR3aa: CASSRGHFGYTF; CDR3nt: TGTGCCAGCAGTCGAGGACACTTTGGCTACACCTTC
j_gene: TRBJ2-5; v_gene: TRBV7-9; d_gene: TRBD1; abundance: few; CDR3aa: CASSWGTAKETQYF; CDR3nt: TGTGCCAGCAGCTGGGGGACAGCTAAAGAGACCCAGTACTTC
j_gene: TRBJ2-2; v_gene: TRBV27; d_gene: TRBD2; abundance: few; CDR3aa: CASSFHRTRNTGELFF; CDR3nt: TGTGCCAGCAGTTTTCACAGGACTAGAAACACCGGGGAGCTGTTTTTT
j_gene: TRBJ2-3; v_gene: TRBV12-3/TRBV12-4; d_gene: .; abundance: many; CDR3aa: CASSFGAGQSDTQYF; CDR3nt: TGTGCCAGCAGTTTTGGTGCGGGACAGTCAGATACGCAGTATTTT
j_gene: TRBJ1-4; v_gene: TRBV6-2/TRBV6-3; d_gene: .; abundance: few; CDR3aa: CASSYRVPSEKLFF; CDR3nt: TGTGCCAGCAGTTACCGGGTCCCGAGCGAAAAACTGTTTTTT
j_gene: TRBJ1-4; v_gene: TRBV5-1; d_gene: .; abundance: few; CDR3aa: CASSLRGEGEKLFF; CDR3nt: TGCGCCAGCAGCTTAAGGGGAGAGGGTGAAAAACTGTTTTTT
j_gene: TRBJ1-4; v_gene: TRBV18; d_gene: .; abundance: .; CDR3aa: CASSPFERDELFF; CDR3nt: TGTGCCAGCTCACCATTTGAAAGGGACGAACTGTTTTTT
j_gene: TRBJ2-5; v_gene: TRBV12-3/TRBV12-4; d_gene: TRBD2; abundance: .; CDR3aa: CASSRAGGYPETQYF; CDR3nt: TGTGCCAGCAGCCGCGCGGGGGGGTACCCAGAGACCCAGTACTTC
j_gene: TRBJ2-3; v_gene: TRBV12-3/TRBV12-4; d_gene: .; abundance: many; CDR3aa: CASSLALPSTDTQYF; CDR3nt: TGTGCCAGCAGTTTGGCCCTCCCGAGCACAGATACGCAGTATTTT
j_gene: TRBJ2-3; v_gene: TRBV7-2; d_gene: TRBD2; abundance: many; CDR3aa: CASSPRTSGGAIDTQYF; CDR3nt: TGTGCCAGCAGCCCACGGACTAGCGGGGGGGCCATAGATACGCAGTATTTT
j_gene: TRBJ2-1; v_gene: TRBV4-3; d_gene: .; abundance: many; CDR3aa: CASSQEAASYNEQFF; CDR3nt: TGCGCCAGCAGCCAAGAAGCGGCCTCCTACAATGAGCAGTTCTTC
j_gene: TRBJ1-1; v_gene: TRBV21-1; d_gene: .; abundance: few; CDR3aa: CASSKPGTGRRRNTEAFF; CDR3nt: TGTGCCAGCAGCAAACCCGGGACAGGGCGAAGGAGGAACACTGAAGCTTTCTTT
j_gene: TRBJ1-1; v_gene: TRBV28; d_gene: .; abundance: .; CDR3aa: CASSTVLMNTEAFF; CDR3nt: TGTGCCAGCAGTACGGTATTGATGAACACTGAAGCTTTCTTT
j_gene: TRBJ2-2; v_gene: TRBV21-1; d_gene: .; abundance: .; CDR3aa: CASTPLPTGANTGELFF; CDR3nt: TGTGCCAGCACCCCACTTCCGACAGGGGCGAACACCGGGGAGCTGTTTTTT
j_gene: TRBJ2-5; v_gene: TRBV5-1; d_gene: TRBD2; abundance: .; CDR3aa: CASSPGDYGETQYF; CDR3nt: TGCGCCAGCAGCCCGGGGGACTACGGGGAGACCCAGTACTTC
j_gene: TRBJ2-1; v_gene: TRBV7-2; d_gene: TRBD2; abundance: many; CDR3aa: CASRSGGAGEQFF; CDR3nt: TGTGCCAGCCGTAGCGGGGGGGCAGGTGAGCAGTTCTTC
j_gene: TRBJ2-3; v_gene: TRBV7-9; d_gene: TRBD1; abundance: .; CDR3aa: CASSPPGQGSATDTQYF; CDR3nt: TGTGCCAGCAGCCCCCCGGGACAGGGTTCTGCGACAGATACGCAGTATTTT
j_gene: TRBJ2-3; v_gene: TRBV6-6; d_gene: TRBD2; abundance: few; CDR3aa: CASSYRLELSSGGAGADTQYF; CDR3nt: TGTGCCAGCAGTTACAGGCTAGAGCTTTCTAGCGGGGGGGCCGGTGCAGATACGCAGTATTTT